What follows is one T cell receptor beta chain and its context. The CDR3 loop spans 16 amino acids. Germline V gene data show CDR1 as MNHNY and CDR2 as SVGAGI (reference sequence). Losses at the gene ends were 2 bases for V and 7 bases for J; bases not matched to a gene: 11. The sample comes from a study of patients and donors after allogeneic stem cell transplantation. Each CDR3 protein is one row after TCRdb ran MiXCR on the RT-PCR reads. The data contain about 160,000 distinct CDR3 sequences, 30% to 45% of them seen just once; the ten biggest clones take up less than 60%. The V gene is TRBV6-6, the J gene TRBJ2-7; TRBD1 matches 10 bases. The sequenced sample was blood, either unsorted or a sorted T cell fraction (not recorded which). The clonotype comes from a human donor who was either an allogeneic HSCT recipient or a stem cell or donor lymphocyte infusion donor (not recorded which). It is not recorded whose cells these are; they may come from a transplant donor. The CDR3: CASSYPKGQGMEEQYF. The CDR3 DNA sequence: TGTGCCAGCAGTTACCCTAAGGGACAGGGGATGGAGGAGCAGTACTTC.